This entry lists 5 T cell receptor beta chains sequenced from one sample in a study of patients and donors after allogeneic stem cell transplantation. TCRdb reprocessed the RT-PCR reads with MiXCR, giving one entry per CDR3 protein. The sample lists about 960,000 distinct CDR3 sequences, about a sixth occurring once. The sequencing input was blood, either unsorted or a sorted T cell fraction (not recorded which). The receptor set was obtained from a human donor who was either an allogeneic HSCT recipient or a stem cell or donor lymphocyte infusion donor (not recorded which). It is not recorded whose cells these are; they may come from a transplant donor.

This clonotype has more than one count but fewer than ten. V gene TRBV27 combines with J gene TRBJ1-1; D may be TRBD1 (5 bases). Germline V CDR1 and CDR2: MNHEY, SMNVEV (reference sequence). The CDR3 covers 14 residues. Trimming pared 5 bases from V and 6 bases from J, leaving 16 bases between. In DNA form, the CDR3 reads TGTGCCAGCAGTCAGATAGGGGCTCTCTCTGAAGCTTTCTTT. It specifies CASSQIGALSEAFF.

This clonotype was seen a few times. The rearrangement joins TRBV6-5 to TRBJ2-7; TRBD2 aligns across 13 bases. Trimming cost V 2 bases and J 2 bases; bases outside gene matches: 0. Germline assignment: CDR1 MNHEY and CDR2 SVGAGI. This CDR3 is built from 15 residues. CDR3 in amino acids: CASSYGTSGTYEQYF. In nucleotides, the CDR3 is TGTGCCAGCAGTTACGGGACTAGCGGGACCTACGAGCAGTACTTC.

This clonotype was recorded a few times. The chain has TRBV19 and TRBJ2-3; TRBD1 agrees at 7 bases. This CDR3 comprises 16 residues. The V gene's germline CDR1 is LNHDA and CDR2 SQIVND (reference sequence). The J segment lost 3 bases and the V segment lost 5 bases, leaving 11 bases of the junction unmatched. CDR3 sequence (DNA): TGTGCCAGTAGTGCGACAGGGTTGAAGGTGACAGATACGCAGTATTTT. Amino acids: CASSATGLKVTDTQYF.

J is TRBJ2-7 and V is TRBV5-1; TRBD1 matches at 11 bases. CDR1 SGHRS and CDR2 YFSETQ come from the germline V gene. CDR3 size: 14 residues. The V gene end was trimmed by 3 bases and the J gene end by 6 bases; junction bases not matched to a gene: 5. The CDR3: CASSSGTGGSEQYF. The CDR3 DNA reads as TGCGCCAGCAGCTCCGGGACAGGGGGTAGCGAGCAGTACTTC.

This clonotype has a handful of counts. The gene calls are TRBV4-1 and TRBJ2-2; 16 bases line up with TRBD2. CDR3 length equals 19 residues. J gave up 1 base and V 4 bases, and 6 bases lay outside the gene matches. In germline, CDR1 is MGHRA, CDR2 YSYEKL. As DNA, the CDR3 is TGCGCCAGCAGCCCCTCGGGACTAGCGGGAGGGGAGAACACCGGGGAGCTGTTTTTT. As protein: CASSPSGLAGGENTGELFF.